This TCR beta chain is from a study of CD8+CD57+ T cells in acquired aplastic anemia. Whole-study results and caveats: Significance was not reached for CD8+ Simpson's diversity between patients and controls.

This clonotype was seen repeatedly, ten times or more. As yet, its antigen is unknown. Genomic DNA served as template for TCR beta VDJ and CDR3 profiling. TCRdb used MiXCR to reprocess the reads, holding one entry per CDR3 protein. The sample includes approximately 100,000 distinct CDR3 sequences, around two thirds seen only once; the top ten take about 60%. CDR3 length: 19 residues. Germline values: CDR1 MNHEY, CDR2 SVGAGI. V shed 0 bases, J shed 0 bases, and the junction held 7 bases outside the gene matches. The sequenced patients had an expansion of CD8+CD57+ cells seen by flow cytometry. Sequences were obtained from sorted CD4+, CD8+, or CD8+CD57+ T cells (not recorded which) from PBMCs. The J gene is TRBJ2-3, the V gene TRBV6-5; TRBD2 matches at 12 bases. The clonotype originates from a human donor with aplastic anemia. CDR3 in amino acids: CASSYSRLAGAVSTDTQYF. CDR3 coding DNA: TGTGCCAGCAGTTACTCGAGACTAGCGGGGGCCGTTAGCACAGATACGCAGTATTTT.